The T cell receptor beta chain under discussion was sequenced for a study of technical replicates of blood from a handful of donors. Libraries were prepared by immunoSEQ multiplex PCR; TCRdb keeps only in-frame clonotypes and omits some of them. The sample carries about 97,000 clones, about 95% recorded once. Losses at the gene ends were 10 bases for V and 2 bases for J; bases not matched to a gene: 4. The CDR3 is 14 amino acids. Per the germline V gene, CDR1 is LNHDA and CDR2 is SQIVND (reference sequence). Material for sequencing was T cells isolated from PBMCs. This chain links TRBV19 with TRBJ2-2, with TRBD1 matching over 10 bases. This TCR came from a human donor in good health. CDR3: CAISTGGNTGELFF. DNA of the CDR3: TGTGCCATATCGACAGGGGGCAACACCGGGGAGCTGTTTTTT. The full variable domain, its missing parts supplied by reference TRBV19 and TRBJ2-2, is DGGITQSPKYLFRKEGQNVTLSCEQNLNHDAMYWYRQDPGQGLRLIYYSQIVNDFQKGDIAEGYSVSREKKESFPLTVTSAQKNPTAFYLCAISTGGNTGELFFGEGSRLTVL.